This T cell receptor beta chain was recorded in a study of T cell changes during pregnancy in multiple sclerosis (dated by TCRdb to 2018 to 2020). Regarding the research as a whole: In women with multiple sclerosis, the researchers looked at how the T cell repertoire shifted as pregnancy progressed.

The method was the immunoSEQ multiplex PCR assay. The table was pulled from immuneACCESS by TCRdb, which kept in-frame rearrangements only. Such tables lose some clones; where checked, under half of the loss comes from unresolved V genes, and the rest has no known cause. The sample contains 50,000 or so clones, 80% to 95% of them found a single time. The biggest ten clones account for roughly 3.7% of the sample. As to this clone: The target of this receptor is not known. No much larger clonotype is one base removed from it; base qualities were not supplied.

CDR1 and CDR2, per the germline V gene, are SGHVS and FQNEAQ. Counted from cysteine to phenylalanine, this CDR3 has 15 amino acids. The retained sequence is limited to the CDR3, 45 bases, with the frame set at the first base. V lost 1 base and J lost 0 bases; the stretch between them is 7 bases long. The sequence came from a female donor with multiple sclerosis, enrolled in a pregnancy study. The rearranged segments are TRBV7-8 and TRBJ1-3; no confident D gene assignment can be made. This material consisted of CD8+ T cells from peripheral blood mononuclear cells, taken after pregnancy. CDR3 region: CASSLGAASGNTIYF. The DNA sequence is as follows: TGTGCCAGCAGCTTAGGGGCTGCCTCTGGAAACACCATATATTTT.